Presented here are 11 T cell receptor beta chains from one specimen sequenced in a study of blood T cell repertoires in COVID-19. The protocol was immunoSEQ multiplex PCR, while the TCRdb copy is restricted to in-frame clones and leaves out a portion. The data show 150,000 or so clones, around 80% seen once. Sequencing used PBMCs or T cells enriched from blood (not recorded which). The receptor set was obtained from a woman in her forties or fifties in a cohort exposed to, infected with or recovered from COVID-19 (not recorded which).

V and J are TRBV6-1 and TRBJ2-5, with unresolved D. Germline V lookup: CDR1 MNHNS, CDR2 SASEGT. V gave up 4 bases and J gave up 2 bases, with 2 bases separating them. There are 11 residues in the CDR3. In nucleotides, the CDR3 is TGTGCCAGCAGTGCACAAGAGACCCAGTACTTC. Protein product: CASSAQETQYF.

This clone has more than one count but fewer than ten. Other DNA sequences in this specimen translate into the identical CDR3. The V call is TRBV27, the J call TRBJ1-5; 7 bases match TRBD1. Germline V gene lookup returns CDR1 MNHEY and CDR2 SMNVEV (reference sequence). The CDR3 has 15 residues. With 4 bases clipped from V and 5 bases from J, the junction kept 8 bases outside the gene matches. CDR3 in amino acids: CASSSRDRADQPQHF. In nucleotides, the CDR3 is TGTGCCAGCAGTTCCAGAGACAGGGCCGATCAGCCCCAGCATTTT.

The V and J genes are TRBV28 and TRBJ1-2; 8 nucleotides align to TRBD1. The germline gives CDR1 MDHEN, CDR2 SYDVKM. This CDR3 region has 14 residues. V was clipped by 2 bases and J by 9 bases; unmatched bases: 8. The CDR3 loop is CASSLKLTGGSYTF. Written as DNA, the CDR3 is TGTGCCAGCAGTTTAAAGCTAACAGGGGGTAGCTACACCTTC.

This clone was observed a handful of times. The J gene is TRBJ1-6, the V gene TRBV3-1 (or the pseudogene TRBV3-2), with 9 bases aligning to TRBD1. With 1 base clipped from V and 7 bases from J, the junction kept 8 bases outside the gene matches. The germline V gene has CDR1 LGHDT and CDR2 YNNKEL (reference sequence). The CDR3 is made up of 17 amino acids. CDR3 coding DNA: TGTGCCAGCAGCCAAGGCCTACAGGGGGCAGGGAATTCACCCCTCCACTTT. Its protein is CASSQGLQGAGNSPLHF.

The chain has TRBV7-2 and TRBJ2-1; 16 positions agree with TRBD2. Germline CDR1 is SGHTA and CDR2 is FQGNSA. The V and J ends lost 5 bases and 14 bases, in that order; junction bases with no gene match: 6. This CDR3 has 14 residues. This CDR3 reads CASSPGLAGGTEFF. CDR3 DNA: TGTGCCAGCAGCCCGGGACTAGCGGGGGGGACGGAGTTCTTC.

The rearrangement uses TRBV7-2 and TRBJ1-3, with a tentative D call TRBD1 (5 bases). The ends were cut back, 3 bases at V and 2 bases at J, with 11 bases in the middle. CDR3 length: 15 amino acids. Germline CDR1 reads SGHTA; CDR2 reads FQGNSA. The CDR3 protein is CASSFSRAAGNTIYF. The CDR3 DNA reads TGTGCCAGCAGCTTCTCCAGGGCCGCTGGAAACACCATATATTTT. Supplemented by reference TRBV7-2 and TRBJ1-3, the full variable domain reads GAGVSQSPSNKVTEKGKDVELRCDPISGHTALYWYRQSLGQGLEFLIYFQGNSAPDKSGLPSDRFSAERTGGSVSTLTIQRTQQEDSAVYLCASSFSRAAGNTIYFGEGSWLTVV.

V is TRBV5-1 and J is TRBJ1-6; D remains ambiguous. Germline V gene data show CDR1 as SGHRS and CDR2 as YFSETQ. This CDR3 region has 14 residues. The V end was cut by 4 bases, the J end by 8 bases, with 13 bases between. The CDR3 bases are TGCGCCAGCAGCAACAAGGTCGGGGATTCACCCCTCCACTTT. This encodes CASSNKVGDSPLHF.

This clone was detected many times. The chain combines TRBV2 with TRBJ2-1; TRBD2 matches 7 bases. V lost 8 bases and J lost 6; bases outside the gene matches: 10. Per the germline V gene, CDR1 is SNHLY and CDR2 is FYNNEI. The CDR3 is 14 residues long. The CDR3 loop is CASSGREGSNEQFF. The CDR3 DNA reads as TGTGCCAGCTCTGGCAGGGAGGGGTCCAATGAGCAGTTCTTC. The full variable domain, with the rest looked up from reference TRBV2 and TRBJ2-1, is EPEVTQTPSHQVTQMGQEVILRCVPISNHLYFYWYRQILGQKVEFLVSFYNNEISEKSEIFDDQFSVERPDGSNFTLKIRSTKLEDSAMYFCASSGREGSNEQFFGPGTRLTVL.

The CDR3, as DNA: TGTGCCAGCAGCCAAGATGTCCAGGTCCTGTTCTTC. This encodes CASSQDVQVLFF. The chain uses TRBV3-1 (or the pseudogene TRBV3-2) and TRBJ2-1; D is unclear. The V end was cut by 0 bases, the J end by 15 bases, with 12 bases between. Germline V CDR1 and CDR2: LGHDT, YNNKEL (reference sequence). There are 12 residues in the CDR3.

This clone was found a few times. CDR3 loop: CASSLGFGNTEAFF. The CDR3 DNA reads TGCGCCAGCAGCTTGGGCTTCGGGAACACTGAAGCTTTCTTT. V usage is TRBV5-1 and J usage is TRBJ1-1; D is ambiguous. The CDR3 extends over 14 amino acids. CDR1 and CDR2 (germline): SGHRS, YFSETQ. Deletions cut 0 bases from V and 1 base from J, with 7 bases between.

A few counts support this clone. The chain employs TRBV9 and TRBJ2-1; 14 bases agree with TRBD2. The germline gives CDR1 SGDLS, CDR2 YYNGEE. The CDR3 covers 19 residues. Unmatched junction bases numbered 14, after V lost 3 bases and J lost 6 bases. The CDR3 sequence is CASSGLGLAGGQGPNEQFF. The CDR3 nucleotides are TGTGCCAGCAGCGGCCTCGGACTAGCGGGGGGACAGGGCCCCAATGAGCAGTTCTTC.